This T cell receptor (beta chain) stems from a study of spatial heterogeneity in lung cancer. TCRdb redid the calling of the 5' RACE reads with MiXCR, one entry per CDR3 protein. The sample contains 40,000 to 45,000 distinct CDR3 sequences, roughly an eighth of which appear only once. Time point in this sample: sample taken at primary tumor resection. The input material, whole RNA from tumor, nontumor lung or frozen PBMC, was sequenced unsorted. V lost 0 bases to trimming and J lost 1 base; unmatched junction nucleotides: 3. The CDR3 is made up of 17 amino acids. In germline, CDR1 is MNHEY, CDR2 SMNVEV (reference sequence). This clonotype was seen a handful of times.

V and J are TRBV27 and TRBJ1-6, with 7 bases identical to TRBD1. This sequence originates from a male donor with early-stage non-small cell lung cancer. The source material was PBMCs, sampled at surgery. Written as DNA, the CDR3 is TGTGCCAGCAGTTTATCGACAGGGCAGTCCTATAATTCACCCCTCCACTTT. Its protein is CASSLSTGQSYNSPLHF.